In this sample, the clone carrying this T cell receptor (beta chain) turned up many times. What it binds is not known. Germline CDR1 reads SGDLS; CDR2 reads YYNGEE. The CDR3 totals 15 residues. The ends lost 4 bases at V and 2 bases at J; junction bases unmatched: 2. This sample was included in a study of blood T cells in healthy people across ages. About the study: Capture via template switching afforded approximately one barcoded beta molecule per two T cells.

Alongside a J-beta primer mix, a sample-barcoded 5' primer served in a second PCR lasting 7 to 11 cycles. TCRdb itself ran the 5' RACE reads through MiXCR, one entry per CDR3 protein. The repertoire holds roughly 650,000 distinct CDR3 sequences, with approximately 29% as singletons. Ranging in age from roughly 6 to 95, the donors were healthy Caucasian individuals from Russia. Each of the donors had roughly 9.7 milliliters of peripheral blood drawn into EDTA-treated Vacutainer tubes. The study's findings and limits: Calculation of diversity from one million T cells yielded estimates considered to be underestimates.

The rearrangement joins TRBV9 to TRBJ2-7, with 14 bases aligning to TRBD2. Sequenced sample: blood. This TCR derives from a woman at least 80 years old in good health. CDR3 sequence reads: CASSSTSGGAYEQYF. Here the CDR3 DNA reads TGTGCCAGCAGCTCGACTAGCGGGGGGGCCTACGAGCAGTACTTC.